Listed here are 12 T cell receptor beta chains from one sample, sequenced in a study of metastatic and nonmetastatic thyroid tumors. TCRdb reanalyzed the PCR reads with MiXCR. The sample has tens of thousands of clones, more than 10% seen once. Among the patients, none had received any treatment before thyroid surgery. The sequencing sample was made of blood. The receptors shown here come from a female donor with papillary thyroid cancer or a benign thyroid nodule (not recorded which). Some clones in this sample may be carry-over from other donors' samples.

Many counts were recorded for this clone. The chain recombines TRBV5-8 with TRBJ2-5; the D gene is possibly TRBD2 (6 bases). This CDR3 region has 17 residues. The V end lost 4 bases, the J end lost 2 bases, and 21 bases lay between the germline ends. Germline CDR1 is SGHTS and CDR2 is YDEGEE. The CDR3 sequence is CASSPAAASAVQETQYF. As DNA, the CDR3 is TGTGCCAGCAGCCCCGCAGCGGCTAGCGCCGTACAAGAGACCCAGTACTTC. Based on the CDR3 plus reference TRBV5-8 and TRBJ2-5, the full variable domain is EAGVTQSPTHLIKTRGQQATLRCSPISGHTSVYWYQQALGLGLQFLLWYDEGEERNRGNFPPRFSGRQFPNYSSELNVNALELEDSALYLCASSPAAASAVQETQYFGPGTRLLVL.

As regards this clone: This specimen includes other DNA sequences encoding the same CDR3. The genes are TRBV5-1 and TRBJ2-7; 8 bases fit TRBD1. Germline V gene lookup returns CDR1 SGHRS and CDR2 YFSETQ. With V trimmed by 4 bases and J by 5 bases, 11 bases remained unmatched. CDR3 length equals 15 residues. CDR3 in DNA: TGCGCCAGCAGCCTTGCCCCGGGACAGGCAGACGAGCAGTACTTC. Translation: CASSLAPGQADEQYF.

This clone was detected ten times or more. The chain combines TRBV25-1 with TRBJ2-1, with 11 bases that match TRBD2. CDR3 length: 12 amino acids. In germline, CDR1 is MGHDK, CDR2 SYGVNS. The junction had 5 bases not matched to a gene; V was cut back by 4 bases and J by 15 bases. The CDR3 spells CASSGTSGSPFF. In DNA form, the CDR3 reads TGTGCCAGCAGTGGTACTAGCGGGAGTCCGTTCTTC.

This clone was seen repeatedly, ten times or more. CDR3 bases: TGCGCCAGCAGTGAGTCCATCGGGACAGGCAACTACGAGCAGTACTTC. Translating it yields CASSESIGTGNYEQYF. The chain is built from TRBV10-2 and TRBJ2-7; 8 bases line up with TRBD1. The CDR3 totals 16 residues. V gave up 0 bases and J gave up 3 bases; unmatched junction bases: 7. Germline V gene data show CDR1 as WSHSY and CDR2 as SAAADI.

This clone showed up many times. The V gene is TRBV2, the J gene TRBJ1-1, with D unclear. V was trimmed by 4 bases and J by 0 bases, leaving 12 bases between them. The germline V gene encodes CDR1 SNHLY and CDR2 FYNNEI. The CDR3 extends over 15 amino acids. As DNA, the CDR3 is TGTGCCAGCAGTGCTCTACATCCTTTGAACACTGAAGCTTTCTTT. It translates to CASSALHPLNTEAFF.

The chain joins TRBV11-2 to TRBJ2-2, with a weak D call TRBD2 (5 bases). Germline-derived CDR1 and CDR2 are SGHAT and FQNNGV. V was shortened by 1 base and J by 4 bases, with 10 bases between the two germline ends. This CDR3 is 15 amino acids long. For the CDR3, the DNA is TGTGCCAGCAGCTTAGTCGGTCGGGGCACCGGGGAGCTGTTTTTT. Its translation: CASSLVGRGTGELFF.

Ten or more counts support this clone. The CDR3 DNA reads as TGTGCCAGCAGTTACGGGGCTGGAGGAGATACGCAGTATTTT. Its protein product is CASSYGAGGDTQYF. V usage is TRBV6-5 and J usage is TRBJ2-3, with D perhaps given as TRBD1 or TRBD2 (5 bases each). The V end was cut by 2 bases, the J end by 5 bases, with 11 bases between. Germline loops: CDR1 MNHEY, CDR2 SVGAGI. The CDR3 has 14 residues.

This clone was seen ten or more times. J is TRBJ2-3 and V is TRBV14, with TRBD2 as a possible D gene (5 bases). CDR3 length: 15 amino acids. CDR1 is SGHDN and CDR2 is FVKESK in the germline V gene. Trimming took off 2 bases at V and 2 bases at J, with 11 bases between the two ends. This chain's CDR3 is CASSQKWTLTDTQYF. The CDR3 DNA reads TGTGCCAGCAGCCAAAAATGGACTCTCACAGATACGCAGTATTTT.

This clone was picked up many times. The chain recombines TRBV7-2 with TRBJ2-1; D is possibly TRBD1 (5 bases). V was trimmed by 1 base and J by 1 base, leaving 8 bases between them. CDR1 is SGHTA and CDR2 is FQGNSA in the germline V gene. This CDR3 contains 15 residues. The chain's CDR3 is CASSLGRGSYNEQFF. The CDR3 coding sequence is TGTGCCAGCAGCTTAGGAAGGGGATCCTACAATGAGCAGTTCTTC.

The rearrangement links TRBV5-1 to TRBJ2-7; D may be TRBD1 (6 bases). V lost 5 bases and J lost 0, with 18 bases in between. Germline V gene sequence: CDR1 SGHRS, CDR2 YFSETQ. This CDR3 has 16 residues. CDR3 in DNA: TGCGCCAGCAGACTTTCGACGGACAGTTACTCCTACGAGCAGTACTTC. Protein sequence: CASRLSTDSYSYEQYF.

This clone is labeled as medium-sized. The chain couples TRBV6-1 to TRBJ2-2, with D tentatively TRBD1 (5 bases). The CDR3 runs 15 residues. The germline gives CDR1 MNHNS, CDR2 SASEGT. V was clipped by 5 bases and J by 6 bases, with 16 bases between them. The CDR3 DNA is TGTGCCAGCAGTTTCAGGGCCGGATCACCCGGGGAGCTGTTTTTT. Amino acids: CASSFRAGSPGELFF.

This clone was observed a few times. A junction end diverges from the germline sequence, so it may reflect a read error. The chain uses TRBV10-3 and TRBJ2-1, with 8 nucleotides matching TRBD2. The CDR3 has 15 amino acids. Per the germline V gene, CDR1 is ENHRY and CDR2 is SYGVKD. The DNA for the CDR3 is TGTGCCATCAGTGAGTCAATCGGGAGGGCCAATGAGCATTTCTTC. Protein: CAISESIGRANEHFF.